This TCR beta chain was sequenced in a study of blood T cell repertoires in COVID-19. As for the study in general: Sites across the United States, Italy and Spain contributed samples from acute and convalescent COVID-19. In each case, the material was cDNA or gDNA derived from T cells, B-cell-depleted T cells, or PBMCs.

Method: immunoSEQ multiplex PCR; TCRdb's copy keeps in-frame clones and lacks some. The data hold 150,000 to 200,000 clones, with more than 75% observed a single time. The sequencing sample was made of peripheral blood. This TCR was sampled from a human donor in a cohort sampled during active COVID-19.

CDR3 coding DNA: TGCAGTGCTACAGAATATCCTGAAGCTTTCTTT. Translation: CSATEYPEAFF. V usage is TRBV20-1 and J usage is TRBJ1-1; no reliable D call. The CDR3 has 11 residues. CDR1 and CDR2 (germline): DFQATT, SNEGSKA (reference sequence). V gave up 4 bases and J gave up 6 bases, with 9 bases separating them.